Sequencing of this T cell receptor (beta chain) was carried out in a study of blood T cell repertoires in COVID-19. Study overall: Sites across the United States, Italy and Spain contributed samples from acute and convalescent COVID-19. T cells, B-cell-depleted T cells, or PBMCs supplied cDNA or gDNA.

With V trimmed by 6 bases and J by 4 bases, 10 bases remained unmatched. The CDR3 contains 15 residues. Germline values: CDR1 MNHEY, CDR2 SVGAGI. Authors' processing steps: Reference gene primer amplification yielded estimated nucleated cell counts. Using immunoSEQ multiplex PCR, the repertoire was profiled, and TCRdb retains in-frame clones only, with some absent. Clonal size and the V and J genes are those of that table, whereas D and trimming came from the DNA. The table lists fewer than 350,000 clones, nearly 90% of them singletons. The origin of this receptor is a man aged 18 to 30 with active or convalescent COVID-19. The chain carries TRBV6-5 and TRBJ2-5; TRBD2 agrees at 8 bases. Sequenced: peripheral blood. CDR3 nucleotides: TGTGCCAGCAGGGGACCGGGACTAGTCCTAGAGACCCAGTACTTC. Amino acids: CASRGPGLVLETQYF.